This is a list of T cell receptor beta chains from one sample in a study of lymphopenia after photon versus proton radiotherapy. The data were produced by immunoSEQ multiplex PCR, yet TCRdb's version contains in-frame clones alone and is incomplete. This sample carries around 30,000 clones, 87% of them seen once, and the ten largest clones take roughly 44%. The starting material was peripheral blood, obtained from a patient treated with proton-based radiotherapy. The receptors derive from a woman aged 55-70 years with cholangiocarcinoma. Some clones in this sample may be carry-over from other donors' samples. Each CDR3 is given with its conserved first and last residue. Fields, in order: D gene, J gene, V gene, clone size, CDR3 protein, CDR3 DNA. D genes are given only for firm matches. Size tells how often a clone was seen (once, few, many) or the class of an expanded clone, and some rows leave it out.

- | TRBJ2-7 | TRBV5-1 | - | CASSLGPNSYEQYF | TGCGCCAGCAGCTTGGGCCCAAATTCCTACGAGCAGTACTTC
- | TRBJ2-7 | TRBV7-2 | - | CASSLGFLASYEQYF | TGTGCCAGCAGCTTAGGGTTCCTAGCTTCCTACGAGCAGTACTTC
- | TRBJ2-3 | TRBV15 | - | CATSRGTRTDTQYF | TGTGCCACCAGCAGAGGGACACGCACAGATACGCAGTATTTT
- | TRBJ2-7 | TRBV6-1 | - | CASSVQSYEQYF | TGTGCCAGCAGTGTGCAGAGCTACGAGCAGTACTTC
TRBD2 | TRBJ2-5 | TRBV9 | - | CASTKGTSEETQYF | TGTGCCAGCACAAAAGGGACTAGTGAGGAGACCCAGTACTTC
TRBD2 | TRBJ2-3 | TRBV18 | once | CASSPSAGVLDTQYF | TGTGCCAGCTCACCATCGGCGGGAGTTTTAGATACGCAGTATTTT
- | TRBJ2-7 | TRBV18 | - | CASSPGASYEQYF | TGTGCCAGCTCACCCGGGGCCTCCTACGAGCAGTACTTC
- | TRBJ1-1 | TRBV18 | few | CASSGQANTEAFF | TGTGCCAGCTCAGGGCAGGCGAACACTGAAGCTTTCTTT
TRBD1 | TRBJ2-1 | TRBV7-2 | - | CATHLGQVGNEQFF | TGTGCCACTCACTTGGGACAGGTAGGCAATGAGCAGTTCTTC
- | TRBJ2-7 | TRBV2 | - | CASSRGQDPYEQYF | TGTGCCAGCTCGAGGGGACAAGATCCCTACGAGCAGTACTTC
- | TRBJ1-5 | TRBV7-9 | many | CASSLQGNNQPQHF | TGTGCCAGCAGCTTGCAGGGTAACAATCAGCCCCAGCATTTT
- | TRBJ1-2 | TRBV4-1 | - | CASSQEFTDSYGYTF | TGCGCCAGCAGCCAAGAGTTTACGGACAGCTATGGCTACACCTTC
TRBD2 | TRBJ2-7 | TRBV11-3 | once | CASSYGLAYEQYF | TGTGCCAGCAGCTACGGACTAGCCTACGAGCAGTACTTC
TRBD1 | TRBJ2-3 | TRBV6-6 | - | CASRTGTRSTDTQYF | TGTGCCAGCAGGACAGGGACGAGGAGCACAGATACGCAGTATTTT
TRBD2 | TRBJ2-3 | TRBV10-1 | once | CASSGLAPPDTQYF | TGCGCCAGCAGTGGACTAGCACCCCCGGATACGCAGTATTTT
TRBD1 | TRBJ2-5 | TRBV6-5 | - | CASSYTGGIEGTQYF | TGTGCCAGCAGTTACACAGGGGGCATCGAAGGGACCCAGTACTTC
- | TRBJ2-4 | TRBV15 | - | CATRQLAKNIQYF | TGTGCCACCCGGCAATTAGCCAAAAACATTCAGTACTTC
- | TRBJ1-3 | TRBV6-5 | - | CASSYTQNSGNTIYF | TGTGCCAGCAGTTACACACAGAACTCTGGAAACACCATATATTTT
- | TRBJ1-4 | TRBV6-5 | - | CASSYSRGRTNEKLFF | TGTGCCAGCAGTTACTCCCGGGGGAGGACTAATGAAAAACTGTTTTTT
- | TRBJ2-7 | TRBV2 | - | CASSVYRESYEQYF | TGTGCCAGCAGTGTTTACAGGGAGTCCTACGAGCAGTACTTC
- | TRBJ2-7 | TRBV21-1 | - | CASSTPGLALSSYEQYF | TGTGCCAGCAGCACCCCCGGGCTAGCCTTAAGCTCCTACGAGCAGTACTTC
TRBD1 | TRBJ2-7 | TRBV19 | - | CASSANRGGYEQYF | TGTGCCAGTAGTGCAAACAGGGGCGGCTACGAGCAGTACTTC